This TCR beta chain stems from a study of cytomegalovirus exposure and HLA in healthy donors. Points from the study as a whole: In a later analysis, HLA-C alleles had the fewest associated TCRs, DRB1 alleles the most. The study recorded 164 TCR beta chains that were cytomegalovirus-associated.

This CDR3 region has 15 residues. CDR1 MNHNS and CDR2 SASEGT come from the germline V gene. V lost 3 bases and J lost 6; bases outside the gene matches: 3. As regards this clone: Its antigen is as yet unknown.

Researchers ran the PCR with 60 Vbeta and 13 Jbeta primers. Clones were sequenced by immunoSEQ multiplex PCR, and TCRdb holds only the in-frame ones, with some missing. The sample yields 93,000 or so clones, 84% seen once. The sequencing sample was made of PBMCs. The source is a woman under 30 in good health and CMV-seropositive. This chain connects TRBV6-1 to TRBJ2-3; 13 bases are a match to TRBD2. This chain's CDR3 is CASSETSGGSDTQYF. The CDR3 region has the DNA TGTGCCAGCAGTGAGACTAGCGGGGGGTCGGATACGCAGTATTTT.